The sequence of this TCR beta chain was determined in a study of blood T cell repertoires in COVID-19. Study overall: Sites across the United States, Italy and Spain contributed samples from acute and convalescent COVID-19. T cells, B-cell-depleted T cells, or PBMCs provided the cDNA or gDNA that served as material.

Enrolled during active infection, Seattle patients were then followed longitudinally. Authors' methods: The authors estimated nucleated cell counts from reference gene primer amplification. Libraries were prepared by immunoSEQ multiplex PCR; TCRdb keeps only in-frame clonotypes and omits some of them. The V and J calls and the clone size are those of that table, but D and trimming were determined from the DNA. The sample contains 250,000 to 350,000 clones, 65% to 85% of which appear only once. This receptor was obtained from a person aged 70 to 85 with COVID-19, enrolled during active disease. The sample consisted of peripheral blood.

This CDR3 is CASSLPGAPYTDTQYF. The CDR3 DNA reads TGTGCCAGCAGTTTGCCAGGGGCCCCTTACACAGATACGCAGTATTTT. The chain uses TRBV28 and TRBJ2-3; a weak D match, TRBD1 (6 bases). V lost 3 bases and J 2 bases, leaving 15 bases between the germline ends. CDR1 is MDHEN, CDR2 SYDVKM, per germline. The CDR3 is 16 residues long.